This passage covers 26 T cell receptor beta chains from one sample sequenced in a study of long-term antiretroviral therapy in people with HIV. Survey-level resolution applied to immunoSEQ assay v3.0. Using immunoSEQ multiplex PCR, the repertoire was profiled, and TCRdb retains in-frame clones only, with some absent. The sample includes approximately 10,000 clones, about 80% of them seen just once. This material consisted of unsorted PBMCs, taken at the start of antiretroviral therapy, before treatment. Every receptor here comes from a man aged 30 to 39 with HIV.

The chain uses TRBV25-1 and TRBJ2-2; D is undetermined. The V end was cut by 4 bases, the J end by 6 bases, with 9 bases between. Germline V gene data show CDR1 as MGHDK and CDR2 as SYGVNS. This CDR3 has 13 amino acids. The CDR3 here is CASSGGFPGELFF. The DNA for the CDR3 is TGTGCCAGCAGTGGCGGTTTTCCCGGGGAGCTGTTTTTT.

This chain links TRBV27 with TRBJ2-3; D unresolved. The V end was cut by 6 bases, the J end by 3 bases, with 13 bases between. The CDR3 runs 14 residues. Germline loops: CDR1 MNHEY, CDR2 SMNVEV (reference sequence). The chain's CDR3 is CASSPVRPTDTQYF. The CDR3, as DNA: TGTGCCAGCAGCCCGGTACGGCCGACAGATACGCAGTATTTT.

The rearrangement uses TRBV5-1 and TRBJ2-7, with unresolved D. The CDR3 consists of 13 residues. V lost 1 base to trimming and J lost 6 bases, with 11 bases between them. From germline, CDR1 is SGHRS and CDR2 YFSETQ. CDR3 sequence: CASSLISPAEQYF. The CDR3 bases are TGCGCCAGCAGCTTGATTTCCCCTGCCGAGCAGTACTTC. Full variable domain (outside the CDR3, taken from reference TRBV5-1 and TRBJ2-7): KAGVTQTPRYLIKTRGQQVTLSCSPISGHRSVSWYQQTPGQGLQFLFEYFSETQRNKGNFPGRFSGRQFSNSRSEMNVSTLELGDSALYLCASSLISPAEQYFGPGTRLTVT.

The J gene is TRBJ2-3, the V gene TRBV30; D might be TRBD2 (5 bases). The CDR3 contains 16 residues. The V and J ends lost 6 bases and 5 bases respectively, with 24 bases between them. In germline, CDR1 is GTSNPN, CDR2 SVGIG (reference sequence). The CDR3 coding sequence is TGTGCCTGTCAATCGCTTTCGGGTCGGGGTCGAGATACGCAGTATTTT. This gives the protein CACQSLSGRGRDTQYF.

This chain joins TRBV5-1 and TRBJ2-3; 10 bases are a match to TRBD1. V shed 4 bases and J 4 bases; nucleotides not matched to a gene: 12. CDR3 size: 17 residues. Germline V gives CDR1 SGHRS, CDR2 YFSETQ. This CDR3 reads CASSLISTGGQADTQYF. CDR3 DNA: TGCGCCAGCAGCCTGATTTCGACAGGGGGCCAAGCAGATACGCAGTATTTT. Variable domain in full (rest from reference TRBV5-1 and TRBJ2-3): KAGVTQTPRYLIKTRGQQVTLSCSPISGHRSVSWYQQTPGQGLQFLFEYFSETQRNKGNFPGRFSGRQFSNSRSEMNVSTLELGDSALYLCASSLISTGGQADTQYFGPGTRLTVL.

In this sample, this clone turned up a few times. This chain connects TRBV2 to TRBJ2-5; D might be TRBD1 (5 bases). The CDR3 is 16 amino acids. The germline V and J ends were trimmed by 1 base and 2 bases, with 14 bases remaining between them. Germline CDR1 is SNHLY and CDR2 is FYNNEI. The DNA of the CDR3 is TGTGCCAGCAGTGAAGGTCGCGGTGGGGCGCAAGAGACCCAGTACTTC. Amino acids: CASSEGRGGAQETQYF.

V and J are TRBV20-1 and TRBJ1-2; D remains ambiguous. Deletions cut 7 bases from V and 6 bases from J, with 12 bases between. Germline CDR1 and CDR2: DFQATT and SNEGSKA (reference sequence). This CDR3 has 11 amino acids. CDR3 loop: CSVSGLDGYTF. CDR3 nucleotide sequence: TGCAGTGTTAGCGGATTGGATGGCTACACCTTC.

This chain connects TRBV4-2 to TRBJ2-3, with 7 nucleotides matching TRBD2. CDR3 size: 14 residues. V dropped 0 bases and J dropped 14; count of bases not matched to a gene: 11. Germline CDR1 and CDR2: LGHNA and YNFKEQ. The CDR3, as DNA: TGTGCCAGCAGCCAAGATGGGGGGGGACTGCCGCGGTATTTT. As protein: CASSQDGGGLPRYF.

The rearrangement uses TRBV11-2 and TRBJ2-1; 8 bases align to TRBD1. Germline lookup yields CDR1 SGHAT and CDR2 FQNNGV. The CDR3 contains 17 residues. The V segment lost 0 bases and the J segment 8 bases; nucleotides outside the gene matches: 12. This CDR3 is CASSLDPRAGGLDEQFF. The DNA for the CDR3 is TGTGCCAGCAGCTTAGACCCAAGGGCAGGGGGCTTGGATGAGCAGTTCTTC. Combining the CDR3 with reference TRBV11-2 and TRBJ2-1 gives the whole variable domain EAGVAQSPRYKIIEKRQSVAFWCNPISGHATLYWYQQILGQGPKLLIQFQNNGVVDDSQLPKDRFSAERLKGVDSTLKIQPAKLEDSAVYLCASSLDPRAGGLDEQFFGPGTRLTVL.

The rearrangement uses TRBV6-5 and TRBJ1-5; D call uncertain. Germline CDR1 MNHEY, CDR2 SVGAGI. This CDR3 comprises 16 residues. V was pared by 3 bases and J by 4 bases, with 16 bases between. The DNA of the CDR3 is TGTGCCAGCAGTTATTACTCTCCTCTGGGGAATCAGCCCCAGCATTTT. Amino acid sequence: CASSYYSPLGNQPQHF.

The genes are TRBV6-1 and TRBJ2-7; D is undetermined. Trimming stripped 3 bases from V and 2 bases from J, with 14 bases between. The CDR3 sequence is 15 residues long. From germline, CDR1 is MNHNS and CDR2 SASEGT. The CDR3 sequence is CASSEGLASAYEQYF. CDR3 coding DNA: TGTGCCAGCAGTGAGGGGTTGGCCAGCGCCTACGAGCAGTACTTC.

The chain couples TRBV29-1 to TRBJ2-7; D not resolved. Germline CDR1 reads SQVTM; CDR2 reads ANQGSEA. V was pared by 2 bases and J by 7 bases, with 12 bases between. This CDR3 region has 12 residues. This CDR3 is CSVESGDREQYF. The CDR3 nucleotides are TGCAGCGTTGAATCGGGCGATAGGGAGCAGTACTTC.

Judged by abundance, this clone is medium-sized (0.01 to 0.1%). The genes are TRBV7-9 and TRBJ2-7, with D possibly being TRBD1 (6 bases). With 5 bases removed from V and 0 bases from J, the gap between germline ends came to 11 bases. CDR1 SEHNR and CDR2 FQNEAQ come from the germline V gene (reference sequence). This CDR3 comprises 14 residues. CDR3: CASSHRAASYEQYF. The DNA of the CDR3 is TGTGCCAGCAGCCACAGGGCTGCCTCCTACGAGCAGTACTTC.

The chain couples TRBV6-5 to TRBJ2-3; 8 bases are shared with TRBD2. CDR1 is MNHEY and CDR2 is SVGAGI in the germline V gene. Trimming cost V 5 bases and J 4 bases; bases outside gene matches: 8. This CDR3 contains 15 residues. The CDR3 sequence is CASSTGGPNADTQYF. Here the CDR3 DNA reads TGTGCCAGCAGTACGGGGGGGCCTAACGCAGATACGCAGTATTTT.

The V call is TRBV27, the J call TRBJ2-1; 7 nucleotides match TRBD1. Unmatched junction bases numbered 10, after V lost 5 bases and J lost 6 bases. The germline V gene encodes CDR1 MNHEY and CDR2 SMNVEV (reference sequence). The CDR3 sequence is 15 residues long. The CDR3 coding sequence is TGTGCCAGCAGTCCGTTGGACAGGACGGTCAATGAGCAGTTCTTC. Translation gives CASSPLDRTVNEQFF.

Remarks on this clone: Given a far larger clone just one base away, this is likely a sequencing read error. This chain connects TRBV5-4 to TRBJ1-2, with TRBD1 as a possible D gene (6 bases). This CDR3 is 14 amino acids long. Trimming took off 4 bases at V and 6 bases at J, with 16 bases between the two ends. The V gene's germline CDR1 is SGHNT and CDR2 YYREEE (reference sequence). CDR3 DNA sequence: TGTGCCAGCAGCCTGGTTCCGGGGGCTGATGGCTACACCTTC. It codes for CASSLVPGADGYTF. The full variable domain, in which reference TRBV5-4 and TRBJ1-2 provide the parts outside the CDR3, is ETGVTQSPTHLIKTRGQQVTLRCSSQSGHNTVSWYQQALGQGPQFIFQYYREEENGRGNFPPRFSGLQFPNYSSELNVNALELDDSALYLCASSLVPGADGYTFGSGTRLTVV.

V is TRBV2 and J is TRBJ1-5; D is unclear. The CDR3 spans 13 residues. V shed 1 base and J shed 3 bases, with 4 bases lying between them. Germline V gene sequence: CDR1 SNHLY, CDR2 FYNNEI. The CDR3 here is CASSEGVNQPQHF. For the CDR3, the DNA is TGTGCCAGCAGTGAAGGGGTCAATCAGCCCCAGCATTTT.

By sample fraction, this clone is medium-sized (0.01 to 0.1%). J is TRBJ1-5 and V is TRBV27, with D perhaps matching TRBD1 (5 bases). This CDR3 has 11 residues. Trimming removed 6 bases from V and 15 bases from J, with 15 bases in between. Germline V gene lookup returns CDR1 MNHEY and CDR2 SMNVEV (reference sequence). CDR3 amino acids: CASSRGEGLHF. The CDR3 DNA sequence: TGTGCCAGCAGCCGAGGCGAGGGGCTGCATTTT.

The chain uses TRBV10-3 and TRBJ1-1; no clear D. V was trimmed by 5 bases and J by 3 bases, leaving 7 bases between them. Germline V gene data show CDR1 as ENHRY and CDR2 as SYGVKD. This CDR3 spans 12 amino acids. Here the CDR3 DNA reads TGTGCCATCAGTCTGACGGACACTGAAGCTTTCTTT. The encoded protein is CAISLTDTEAFF.

The V gene is TRBV27, the J gene TRBJ2-5, with a tentative D call TRBD1 (6 bases). Near its end, the DNA agrees better with TRBJ2-7, so the J call may be wrong. The CDR3 covers 13 residues. Germline values: CDR1 MNHEY, CDR2 SMNVEV (reference sequence). The CDR3 region is CASSRTGRYEQYF. CDR3 bases: TGTGCCAGCAGTCGAACAGGGCGCTACGAGCAGTACTTC.

This chain links TRBV19 with TRBJ2-2; 15 bases fit TRBD2. V lost 3 bases, J lost 4 bases, and 6 bases stayed unmatched. Germline V CDR1 and CDR2: LNHDA, SQIVND (reference sequence). The CDR3 contains 18 residues. The CDR3 reads CASSIGLAGGTGTGELFF. CDR3 coding DNA: TGTGCCAGTAGTATTGGACTAGCGGGAGGGACGGGCACCGGGGAGCTGTTTTTT.

The chain has TRBV13 and TRBJ2-2; 12 positions match TRBD1. The germline CDR1 and CDR2 sequences are PRHDT and FYEKMQ (reference sequence). The CDR3 spans 22 residues. With V trimmed by 1 base and J by 1 base, 16 bases remained unmatched. The CDR3 is CASSLVPPPGQGAGGNTGELFF. The CDR3 DNA follows: TGTGCCAGCAGCTTAGTACCTCCGCCGGGACAGGGGGCCGGCGGGAACACCGGGGAGCTGTTTTTT.

The rearrangement joins TRBV6-1 to TRBJ1-2; 9 bases line up with TRBD1. V shed 6 bases and J 8 bases; nucleotides not matched to a gene: 7. The CDR3 loop spans 13 amino acids. Germline V gene lookup returns CDR1 MNHNS and CDR2 SASEGT. For the CDR3, the DNA is TGTGCCAGCAGGGGCGGGACAGGGTTGGGCTACACCTTC. Encoded protein: CASRGGTGLGYTF.

The chain employs TRBV6-5 and TRBJ2-3, with D perhaps being TRBD1 or TRBD2 (6 bases each). The CDR3 runs 15 residues. Germline CDR1 MNHEY, CDR2 SVGAGI. Trimming stripped 2 bases from V and 4 bases from J, with 13 bases between. The CDR3 loop is CASSYERGVADTQYF. The DNA for the CDR3 is TGTGCCAGCAGTTACGAAAGGGGGGTGGCAGATACGCAGTATTTT.

This clone was seen a single time. CDR3 sequence reads: CASSLTPPGGSTDTQYF. For the CDR3, the DNA is TGTGCCAGCAGCTTAACTCCTCCTGGCGGAAGCACAGATACGCAGTATTTT. The chain recombines TRBV7-3 with TRBJ2-3; D is unresolved. The CDR3 consists of 17 residues. V was pared by 0 bases and J by 0 bases, with 13 bases between. Germline V gene data show CDR1 as SGHTA and CDR2 as FQGTGA.

This chain links TRBV11-3 with TRBJ1-3, with D uncertain. From germline, CDR1 is SGHNT and CDR2 YENEEA. The CDR3 covers 15 residues. Trimming removed 2 bases from V and 0 bases from J, with 8 bases in between. In DNA form, the CDR3 reads TGTGCCAGCAGCTTAAACTCCTTCTCTGGAAACACCATATATTTT. This translates into CASSLNSFSGNTIYF.